A single TCR beta chain is shown here with its context. No antigen is known for it. The data were obtained in a study of shared clonotypes between healthy human individuals. Sequenced by immunoSEQ multiplex PCR; TCRdb stores in-frame clones only, minus some. In the table there are over 1.5 million clones, around 98% of which are singletons. Study-wide results and limits: Non-shared clonotypes showed lower generation probabilities than clonotypes common to all four donors. The small donor group covered limited genetic and exposure diversity.

This CDR3 is 15 amino acids long. Per germline, CDR1 LNHDA and CDR2 SQIVND (reference sequence). Trimming pared 9 bases from V and 0 bases from J, leaving 18 bases between. This chain links TRBV19 with TRBJ2-7, with a possible D match to TRBD2 (5 bases). The TCR originated in a man in his thirties or forties in good health. The sample was naive CD4+ T cells sorted from blood. As to subset: CD45RA+ positively selected. The CDR3 DNA reads as TGTGCCAGCCGGAAATTAGCCGGACTCTCCTACGAGCAGTACTTC. Translating gives CASRKLAGLSYEQYF.